This record covers a single T cell receptor (beta chain). What it binds is unknown. This sample was taken from a study of blood T cells in healthy people across ages. Notes on the study in general: Observed TCR beta diversity showed a strong correlation with the percentage of naive T cells as measured by flow cytometry. Getting older went along with TCR beta diversity per million T cells dropping roughly linearly.

Next came a second PCR, run for 7 to 11 cycles, which used a sample-barcoded 5' primer along with a J-beta primer mix. Each TCR beta cDNA got a 12-nucleotide random molecular identifier. TCRdb analysed the 5' RACE reads with MiXCR anew, one entry per CDR3 protein. The data contain 1.5 million to 2 million distinct CDR3 sequences, 39% of them singletons. CDR3 length: 17 amino acids. No fewer than 7 million PBMCs went into each sample. The receptor was derived from a human donor in good health. Sequencing was done on a sample of blood. The chain recombines TRBV21-1 with TRBJ2-3; TRBD2 is taken as the D call from the table, unchecked against the DNA. TRBV21-1 is a recognized pseudogene. DNA of the CDR3: TGTGCCAGCAGCAAAGGTGGAGGGCGCCTAAGCACAGATACGCAGTATTTT. Translation: CASSKGGGRLSTDTQYF.